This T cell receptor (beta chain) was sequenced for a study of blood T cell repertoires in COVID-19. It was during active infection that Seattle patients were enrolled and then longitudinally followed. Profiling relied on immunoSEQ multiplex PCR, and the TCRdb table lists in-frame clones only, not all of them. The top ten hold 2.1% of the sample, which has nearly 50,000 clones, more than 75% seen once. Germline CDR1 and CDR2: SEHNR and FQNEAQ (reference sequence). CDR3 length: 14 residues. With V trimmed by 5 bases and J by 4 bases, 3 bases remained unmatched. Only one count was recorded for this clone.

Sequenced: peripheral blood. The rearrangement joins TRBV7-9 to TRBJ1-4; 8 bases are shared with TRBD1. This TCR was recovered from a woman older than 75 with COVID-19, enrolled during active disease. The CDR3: CASSRTGLNEKLFF. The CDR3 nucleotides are TGTGCCAGCAGCCGGACAGGGCTTAATGAAAAACTGTTTTTT.